This T cell receptor beta chain comes out of a study of blood T cells in healthy people across ages. Study-wide results and limits: Donor CMV infection status was unknown, possibly confounding age-related changes in expanded clonotypes.

PCR was performed a second time for about 7 to 12 cycles using a sample-barcoded 5' primer and a J-beta primer mix. TCRdb re-analysed the 5' RACE reads in MiXCR, keeping a single row per CDR3 protein. This table has 450,000 to 650,000 distinct CDR3 sequences, approximately 25% appearing once. This CDR3 comprises 15 residues. Germline CDR1 is MDHEN and CDR2 is SYDVKM. Germline trimming cut 11 bases from V and 3 bases from J; bases unmatched to any gene: 15. Concerning this clonotype itself: Its matching antigen is unknown.

The sample was also reused in another study, on T cells of mothers and their children. That work states: Donation came from three healthy Caucasian mothers together with their six children.

This clonotype was sampled from a boy under 18 in good health. V usage is TRBV28 and J usage is TRBJ2-7; TRBD1 matches 8 bases. The sequencing input was blood. CDR3 sequence: CAVRSGGREIYEQYF. For the CDR3, the DNA is TGTGCCGTCCGGTCAGGGGGCCGGGAGATCTACGAGCAGTACTTC.